One and the same sample provided the 17 T cell receptor beta chains below, sequenced in a study of beta chain features in type 1 diabetes. General study findings and limits: Type 1 diabetes patients had TCRB CDR3s that were shorter (moderately but significantly so) in all four CD4+ subsets.

The antigens of these receptors remain unknown. Isolated RNA was reverse transcribed in full, so expressed TCRB transcripts were sequenced. TCRdb's copy holds only in-frame clones and misses some; the assay was immunoSEQ multiplex PCR. This table has 50,000 or so clones, less than 55% appearing once. The specimen was Tregs from blood. These receptors all come from a young man with type 1 diabetes.

Only a few counts were recorded for this clone. This chain links TRBV7-9 with TRBJ2-1; 9 bases align to TRBD1. J lost 4 bases, V lost 5 bases, and 9 bases had no gene match. Germline V gives CDR1 SEHNR, CDR2 FQNEAQ (reference sequence). The CDR3 consists of 16 residues. The CDR3 here is CASSAGQGTIYNEQFF. As DNA, the CDR3 is TGTGCCAGCAGCGCAGGACAGGGGACTATTTACAATGAGCAGTTCTTC.

This chain links TRBV5-1 with TRBJ2-5; tentative D call: TRBD2 (6 bases). With 4 bases removed from V and 2 bases from J, the gap between germline ends came to 15 bases. The CDR3 totals 15 residues. The germline V gene encodes CDR1 SGHRS and CDR2 YFSETQ. The CDR3 bases are TGCGCCAGCAGCGACCGGGGGATTCGGCAAGAGACCCAGTACTTC. Translating gives CASSDRGIRQETQYF.

The CDR3 sequence: CASSNSAGQETQYF. Written as DNA, the CDR3 is TGTGCCAGCAGCAACAGTGCCGGCCAGGAGACCCAGTACTTC. V gene TRBV5-5 combines with J gene TRBJ2-5; no firm D call. The CDR3 has 14 amino acids. Trimming took 4 bases from V and 5 from J, leaving 15 bases between them. The germline CDR1 and CDR2 sequences are SGHKS and YYEKEE (reference sequence).

There are a few counts of this clone. This sequence joins TRBV5-1 and TRBJ2-1, with TRBD2 identical over 7 bases. The CDR3 covers 13 residues. The ends lost 3 bases at V and 4 bases at J; junction bases unmatched: 1. Looked up from germline, CDR1 is SGHRS and CDR2 is YFSETQ. CDR3 region: CASSWDYYNEQFF. DNA of the CDR3: TGCGCCAGCAGCTGGGACTATTACAATGAGCAGTTCTTC.

The CDR3 here is CASSAISGNTIYF. Written as DNA, the CDR3 is TGTGCCAGCAGCGCGATCTCTGGAAACACCATATATTTT. The chain combines TRBV6-6 with TRBJ1-3; D is undetermined. Germline V gene sequence: CDR1 MNHNY, CDR2 SVGAGI (reference sequence). The CDR3 covers 13 residues. The V end lost 6 bases, the J end lost 0 bases, and 6 bases lay between the germline ends.

V gene TRBV2 combines with J gene TRBJ2-2; 12 bases align to TRBD2. Germline V gives CDR1 SNHLY, CDR2 FYNNEI. V was clipped by 5 bases and J by 6 bases; unmatched bases: 7. This CDR3 has 16 residues. For the CDR3, the DNA is TGTGCCAGCAGTACCGGGACTAGCGGGTACTCCGGGGAGCTGTTTTTT. It encodes CASSTGTSGYSGELFF. Drawing the rest from reference TRBV2 and TRBJ2-2, the complete variable domain is EPEVTQTPSHQVTQMGQEVILRCVPISNHLYFYWYRQILGQKVEFLVSFYNNEISEKSEIFDDQFSVERPDGSNFTLKIRSTKLEDSAMYFCASSTGTSGYSGELFFGEGSRLTVL.

The chain has TRBV18 and TRBJ2-1; TRBD2 agrees at 10 bases. The CDR3 length is 12 residues. Germline lookup yields CDR1 KGHSH and CDR2 LQKENI. V lost 5 bases, J lost 10 bases, and 2 bases stayed unmatched. The CDR3 DNA reads as TGTGCCAGCTCATCACTAGCGGGAGAGCAGTTCTTC. Translating gives CASSSLAGEQFF.

The sample holds a few counts of this clone. The rearrangement links TRBV6-5 to TRBJ2-1, with unresolved D. The germline gives CDR1 MNHEY, CDR2 SVGAGI. V lost 4 bases and J 0 bases, leaving 10 bases between the germline ends. The CDR3 spans 15 residues. CDR3 bases: TGTGCCAGCAGTTCCTGGGCGAGCTCCTACAATGAGCAGTTCTTC. Amino acids: CASSSWASSYNEQFF.

The rearrangement links TRBV5-5 to TRBJ1-3; TRBD1 agrees at 9 bases. The CDR3 is 17 residues long. Germline assignment: CDR1 SGHKS and CDR2 YYEKEE (reference sequence). The V and J ends lost 4 bases and 4 bases, in that order; junction bases with no gene match: 12. The CDR3 DNA follows: TGTGCCAGCAGCACCGCGTTACAGGGGGCGGACGGAAACACCATATATTTT. Its translation is CASSTALQGADGNTIYF.

The genes are TRBV18 and TRBJ2-5; 9 nucleotides agree with TRBD1. The CDR3 extends over 15 amino acids. The V gene's germline CDR1 is KGHSH and CDR2 LQKENI. Germline trimming cut 2 bases from V and 5 bases from J; bases unmatched to any gene: 6. The CDR3 is CASSPSQGASETQYF. The CDR3 DNA reads as TGTGCCAGCTCACCATCACAGGGGGCGAGTGAGACCCAGTACTTC.

This chain uses TRBV7-8 with TRBJ2-5, with D perhaps TRBD2 (5 bases). The CDR3 length is 13 residues. From germline, CDR1 is SGHVS and CDR2 FQNEAQ. Trimming stripped 5 bases from V and 3 bases from J, with 10 bases between. CDR3 protein: CASSRGLKETQYF. In DNA, the CDR3 is TGTGCCAGCAGCCGAGGGCTAAAAGAGACCCAGTACTTC.

The gene calls are TRBV5-5 and TRBJ1-5; 8 bases map to TRBD1. The CDR3 totals 16 residues. After removal of 2 bases from V and 0 bases from J, the junction contained 4 bases not matched to a gene. CDR1 SGHKS and CDR2 YYEKEE come from the germline V gene (reference sequence). Written as DNA, the CDR3 is TGTGCCAGCAGCTTAACAGGGGGACTTAGCAATCAGCCCCAGCATTTT. Translated: CASSLTGGLSNQPQHF.

The rearrangement joins TRBV30 to TRBJ2-7, with D perhaps matching TRBD1 (6 bases). V was clipped by 0 bases and J by 7 bases, with 19 bases between them. The CDR3 consists of 15 residues. CDR1 GTSNPN and CDR2 SVGIG come from the germline V gene (reference sequence). In DNA form, the CDR3 reads TGTGCCTGGAGTGTAGGAGAAACAGGGCGATTGGAGCAGTACTTC. Residues: CAWSVGETGRLEQYF.

The chain employs TRBV7-6 and TRBJ1-6; 9 nucleotides match TRBD1. Trimming cost V 5 bases and J 7 bases; bases outside gene matches: 9. Germline CDR1 reads SGHVS; CDR2 reads FNYEAQ. The CDR3 is 16 amino acids. DNA for the CDR3: TGTGCCAGCAGCCTAACCCCGGACAGGGGAAATTCACCCCTCCACTTT. Translated, it gives CASSLTPDRGNSPLHF.

This clone has only a few counts. The chain employs TRBV28 and TRBJ1-1; maybe TRBD1 (5 bases). The CDR3 contains 13 residues. V was shortened by 4 bases and J by 0 bases, with 6 bases between the two germline ends. Germline V lookup: CDR1 MDHEN, CDR2 SYDVKM. The CDR3 here is CASSSGLNTEAFF. The CDR3, as DNA: TGTGCCAGCAGTTCAGGGTTGAACACTGAAGCTTTCTTT.

The rearrangement uses TRBV5-4 and TRBJ1-2, with 8 bases aligning to TRBD1. CDR1 and CDR2 from the germline V gene are SGHNT and YYREEE (reference sequence). The CDR3 extends over 16 amino acids. Losses at the gene ends were 2 bases for V and 2 bases for J; bases not matched to a gene: 8. The CDR3 region is CASSLPTGTGNYGYTF. The CDR3 bases are TGTGCCAGCAGCTTACCCACCGGGACAGGCAACTATGGCTACACCTTC.

This clone was seen a handful of times. The chain is built from TRBV7-9 and TRBJ2-3; TRBD2 matches at 11 bases. V was clipped by 5 bases and J by 7 bases; unmatched bases: 8. Germline CDR1 reads SEHNR; CDR2 reads FQNEAQ (reference sequence). CDR3 length equals 15 residues. In DNA form, the CDR3 reads TGTGCCAGCAGCGCGACTAGCGGGATAATAAATACGCAGTATTTT. Encoded protein: CASSATSGIINTQYF.